The clone carrying this T cell receptor beta chain showed up many times. Its antigen is unidentified. The source of the sample is a study of T cells in Graves' hyperthyroidism and ophthalmopathy. For the study at large: Sampling of peripheral blood happened at initial diagnosis, prior to any treatment. Study results and caveats: In the blood, most expanded thyroid clonotypes above 0.001 appeared as well.

Absent ophthalmopathy progression within 18 months defined stable Graves' hyperthyroidism. Orbital computed tomography, thyroid ultrasound, serum thyroxine and TRAb, and clinical symptoms together informed the diagnoses. From RNA transcripts, TCR beta CDR3 regions were amplified. TCR CDR3 regions were first amplified by RT-PCR with HTBI primers. MiXCR was run by TCRdb on the multiplex PCR reads, yielding one entry per CDR3 protein. The sample lists approximately 530,000 distinct CDR3 sequences, roughly 17% occurring once. Sequencing was carried out using blood. This TCR was recovered from a woman between 18 and 29 years old with Graves' hyperthyroidism.

In DNA, the CDR3 is TGTGCCTGGAGACAGGGCTCGGGCGGGGAGCTGTTTTTT. The encoded protein is CAWRQGSGGELFF. J is TRBJ2-2 and V is TRBV30; possibly TRBD1 for D (6 bases). The CDR3 spans 13 residues. Germline V lookup: CDR1 GTSNPN, CDR2 SVGIG (reference sequence). Trimming left V 3 bases short and J 7 bases short, with 12 bases between.